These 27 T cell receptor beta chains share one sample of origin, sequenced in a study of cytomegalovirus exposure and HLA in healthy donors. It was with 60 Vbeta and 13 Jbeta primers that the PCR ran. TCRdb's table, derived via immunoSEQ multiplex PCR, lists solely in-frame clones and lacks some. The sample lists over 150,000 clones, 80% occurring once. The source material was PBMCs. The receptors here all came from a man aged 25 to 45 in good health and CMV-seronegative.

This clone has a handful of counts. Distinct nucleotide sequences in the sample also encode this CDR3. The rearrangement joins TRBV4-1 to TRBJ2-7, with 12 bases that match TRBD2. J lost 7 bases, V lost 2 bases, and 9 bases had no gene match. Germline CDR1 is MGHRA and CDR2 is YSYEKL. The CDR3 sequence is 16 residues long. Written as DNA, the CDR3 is TGCGCCAGCAGCCAATCACTAGCGGGAGGTTTAAAAGAGCAGTACTTC. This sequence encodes CASSQSLAGGLKEQYF.

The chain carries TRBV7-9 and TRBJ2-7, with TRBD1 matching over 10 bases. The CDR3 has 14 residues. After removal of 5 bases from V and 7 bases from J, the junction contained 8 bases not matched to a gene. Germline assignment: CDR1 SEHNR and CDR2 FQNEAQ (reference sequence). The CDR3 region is CASSPGQGFDEQYF. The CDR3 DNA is TGTGCCAGCAGCCCGGGACAGGGGTTCGATGAGCAGTACTTC.

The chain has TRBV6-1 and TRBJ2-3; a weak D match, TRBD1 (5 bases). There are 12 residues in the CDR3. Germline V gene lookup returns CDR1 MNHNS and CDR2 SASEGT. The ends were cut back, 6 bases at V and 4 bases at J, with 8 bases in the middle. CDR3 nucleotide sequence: TGTGCCAGCAGAGGGGTAGCAGATACGCAGTATTTT. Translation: CASRGVADTQYF.

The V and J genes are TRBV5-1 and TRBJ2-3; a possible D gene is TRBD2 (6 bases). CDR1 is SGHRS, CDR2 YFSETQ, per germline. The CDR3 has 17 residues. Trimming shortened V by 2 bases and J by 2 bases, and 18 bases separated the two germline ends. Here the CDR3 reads CASSLRAWAGITDTQYF. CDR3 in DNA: TGCGCCAGCAGCTTAAGGGCTTGGGCGGGAATCACAGATACGCAGTATTTT.

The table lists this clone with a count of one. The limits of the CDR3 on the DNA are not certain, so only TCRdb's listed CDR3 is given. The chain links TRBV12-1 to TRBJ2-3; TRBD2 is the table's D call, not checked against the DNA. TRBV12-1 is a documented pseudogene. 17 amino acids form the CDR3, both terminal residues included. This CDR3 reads CASSFDVASGSTDTQYF.

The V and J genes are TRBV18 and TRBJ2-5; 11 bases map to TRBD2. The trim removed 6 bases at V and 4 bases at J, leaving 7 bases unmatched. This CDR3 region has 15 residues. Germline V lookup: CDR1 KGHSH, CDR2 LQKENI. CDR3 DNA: TGTGCCAGCTCCAGATTGGGGACTAGCGGAGAGACCCAGTACTTC. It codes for CASSRLGTSGETQYF.

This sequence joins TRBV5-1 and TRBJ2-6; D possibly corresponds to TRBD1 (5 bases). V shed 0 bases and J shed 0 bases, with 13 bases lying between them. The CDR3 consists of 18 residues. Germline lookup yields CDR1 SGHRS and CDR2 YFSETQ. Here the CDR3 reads CASSLGQFSSSGANVLTF. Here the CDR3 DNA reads TGCGCCAGCAGCTTGGGACAGTTCTCGAGCTCTGGGGCCAACGTCCTGACTTTC.

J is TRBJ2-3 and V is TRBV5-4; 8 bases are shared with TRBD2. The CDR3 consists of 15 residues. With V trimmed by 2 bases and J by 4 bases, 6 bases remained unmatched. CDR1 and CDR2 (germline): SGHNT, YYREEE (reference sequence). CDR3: CASSFLAGGADTQYF. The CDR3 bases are TGTGCCAGCAGCTTCTTGGCGGGGGGCGCAGATACGCAGTATTTT.

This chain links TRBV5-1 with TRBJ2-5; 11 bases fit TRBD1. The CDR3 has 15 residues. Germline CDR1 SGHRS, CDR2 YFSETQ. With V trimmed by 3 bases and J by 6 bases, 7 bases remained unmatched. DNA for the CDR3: TGCGCCAGCAGCTCCGGGACAGGGGGAGGAAAGACCCAGTACTTC. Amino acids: CASSSGTGGGKTQYF.

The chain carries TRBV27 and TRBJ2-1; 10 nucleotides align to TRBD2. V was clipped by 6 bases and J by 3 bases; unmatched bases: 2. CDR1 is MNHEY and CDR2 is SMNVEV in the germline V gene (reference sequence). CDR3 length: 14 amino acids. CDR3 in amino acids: CASSGTSDYNEQFF. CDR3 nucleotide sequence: TGTGCCAGCAGCGGGACTAGCGACTACAATGAGCAGTTCTTC.

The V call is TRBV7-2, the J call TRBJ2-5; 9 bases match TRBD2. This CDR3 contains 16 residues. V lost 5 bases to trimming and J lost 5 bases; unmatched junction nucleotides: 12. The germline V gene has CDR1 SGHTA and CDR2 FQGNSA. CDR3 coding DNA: TGTGCCAGCAGCCCCACAGGCGGGGGGGCCTCGGAGACCCAGTACTTC. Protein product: CASSPTGGGASETQYF. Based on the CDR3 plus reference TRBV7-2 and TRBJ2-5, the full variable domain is GAGVSQSPSNKVTEKGKDVELRCDPISGHTALYWYRQSLGQGLEFLIYFQGNSAPDKSGLPSDRFSAERTGGSVSTLTIQRTQQEDSAVYLCASSPTGGGASETQYFGPGTRLLVL.

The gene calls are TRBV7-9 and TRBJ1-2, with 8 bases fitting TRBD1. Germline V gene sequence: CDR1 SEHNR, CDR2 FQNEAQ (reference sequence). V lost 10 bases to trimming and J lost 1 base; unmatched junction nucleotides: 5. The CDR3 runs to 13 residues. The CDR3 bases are TGTGCCACCCCGGGACAGGTTAACTATGGCTACACCTTC. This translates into CATPGQVNYGYTF.

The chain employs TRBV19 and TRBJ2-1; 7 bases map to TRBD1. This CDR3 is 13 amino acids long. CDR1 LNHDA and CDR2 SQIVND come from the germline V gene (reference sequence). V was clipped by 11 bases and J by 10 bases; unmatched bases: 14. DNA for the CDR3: TGTGCCTGTGCATGGACAGGTCTGACCGAGCAGTTCTTC. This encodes CACAWTGLTEQFF.

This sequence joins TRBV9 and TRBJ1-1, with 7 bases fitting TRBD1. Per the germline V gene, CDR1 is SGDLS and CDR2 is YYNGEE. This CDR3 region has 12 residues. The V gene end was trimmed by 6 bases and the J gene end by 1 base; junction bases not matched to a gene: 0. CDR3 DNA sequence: TGTGCCAGCAACAGGGGGAACACTGAAGCTTTCTTT. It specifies CASNRGNTEAFF.

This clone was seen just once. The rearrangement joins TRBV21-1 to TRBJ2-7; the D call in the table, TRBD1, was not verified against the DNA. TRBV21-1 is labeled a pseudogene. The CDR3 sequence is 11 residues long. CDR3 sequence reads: CASKQIYEQYF. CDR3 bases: TGTGCCAGCAAACAGATCTACGAGCAGTACTTC.

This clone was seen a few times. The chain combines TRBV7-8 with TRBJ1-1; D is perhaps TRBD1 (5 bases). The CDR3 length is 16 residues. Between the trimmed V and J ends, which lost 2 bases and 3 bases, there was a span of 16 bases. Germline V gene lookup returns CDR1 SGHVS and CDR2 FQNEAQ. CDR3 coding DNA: TGTGCCAGCAGCTTAACAATTTCTCGGGACTACACTGAAGCTTTCTTT. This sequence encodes CASSLTISRDYTEAFF.

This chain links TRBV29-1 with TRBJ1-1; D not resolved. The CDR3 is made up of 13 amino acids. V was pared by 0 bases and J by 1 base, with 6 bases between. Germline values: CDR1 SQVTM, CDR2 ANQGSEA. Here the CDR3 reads CSVEEGGNTEAFF. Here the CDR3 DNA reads TGCAGCGTTGAAGAGGGAGGGAACACTGAAGCTTTCTTT.

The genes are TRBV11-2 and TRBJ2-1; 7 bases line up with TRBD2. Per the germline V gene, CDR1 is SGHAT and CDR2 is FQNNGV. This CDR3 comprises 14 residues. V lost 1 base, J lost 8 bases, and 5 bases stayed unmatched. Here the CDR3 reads CASSLGGGRDEQFF. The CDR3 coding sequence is TGTGCCAGCAGCTTAGGGGGGGGGAGGGATGAGCAGTTCTTC.

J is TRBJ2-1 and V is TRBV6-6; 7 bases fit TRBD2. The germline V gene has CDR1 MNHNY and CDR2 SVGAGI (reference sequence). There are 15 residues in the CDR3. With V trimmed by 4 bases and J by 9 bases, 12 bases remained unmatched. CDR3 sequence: CASSWGGRPYGEQFF. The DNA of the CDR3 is TGTGCCAGCAGTTGGGGGGGGAGGCCCTATGGTGAGCAGTTCTTC.

In DNA form, the CDR3 reads TGTGCCAGCCGGGTACTAGCGACCGATGAGCAGTTCTTC. Amino acids: CASRVLATDEQFF. J is TRBJ2-1 and V is TRBV6-5, with TRBD2 matching 7 bases. Trimming at V came to 8 bases and at J to 8 bases, leaving 9 bases not matched to a gene. The V gene's germline CDR1 is MNHEY and CDR2 SVGAGI. The CDR3 extends over 13 amino acids.

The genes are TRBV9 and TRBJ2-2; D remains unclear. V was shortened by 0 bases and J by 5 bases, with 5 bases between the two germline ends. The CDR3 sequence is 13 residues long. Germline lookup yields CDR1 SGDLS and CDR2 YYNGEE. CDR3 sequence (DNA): TGTGCCAGCAGCGTAGTGACTACCGGGGAGCTGTTTTTT. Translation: CASSVVTTGELFF. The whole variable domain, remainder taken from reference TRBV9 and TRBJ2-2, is DSGVTQTPKHLITATGQRVTLRCSPRSGDLSVYWYQQSLDQGLQFLIQYYNGEERAKGNILERFSAQQFPDLHSELNLSSLELGDSALYFCASSVVTTGELFFGEGSRLTVL.

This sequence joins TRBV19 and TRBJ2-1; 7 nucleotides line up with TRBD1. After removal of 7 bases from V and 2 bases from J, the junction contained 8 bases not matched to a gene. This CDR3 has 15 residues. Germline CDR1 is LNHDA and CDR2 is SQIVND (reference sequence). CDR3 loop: CASTLDRAAYNEQFF. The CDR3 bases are TGTGCCAGTACCCTAGACAGGGCCGCCTACAATGAGCAGTTCTTC.

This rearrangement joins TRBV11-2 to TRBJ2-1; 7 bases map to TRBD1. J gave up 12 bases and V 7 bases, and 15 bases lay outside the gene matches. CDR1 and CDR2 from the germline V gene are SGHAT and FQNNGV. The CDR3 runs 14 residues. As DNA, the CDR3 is TGTGCCAGCACCTCCCTAAGTCAAGGGGGCGGGCAGTTCTTC. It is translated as CASTSLSQGGGQFF.

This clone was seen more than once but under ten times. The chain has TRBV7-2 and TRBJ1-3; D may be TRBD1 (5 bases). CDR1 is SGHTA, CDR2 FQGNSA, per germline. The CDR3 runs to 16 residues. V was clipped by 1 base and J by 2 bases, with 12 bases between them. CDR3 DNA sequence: TGTGCCAGCAGCTTAGTTAGGACACCCCCTGGAAACACCATATATTTT. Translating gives CASSLVRTPPGNTIYF.

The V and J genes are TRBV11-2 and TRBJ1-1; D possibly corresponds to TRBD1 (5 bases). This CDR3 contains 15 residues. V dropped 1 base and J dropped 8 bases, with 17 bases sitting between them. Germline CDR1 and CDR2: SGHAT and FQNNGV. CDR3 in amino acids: CASSLGQRFTREAFF. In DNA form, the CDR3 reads TGTGCCAGCAGCTTAGGACAGCGCTTTACCCGAGAAGCTTTCTTT.

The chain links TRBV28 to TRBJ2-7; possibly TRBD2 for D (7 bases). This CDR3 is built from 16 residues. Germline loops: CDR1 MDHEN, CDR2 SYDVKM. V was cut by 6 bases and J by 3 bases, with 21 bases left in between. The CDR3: CASSPSWGGGNYEQYF. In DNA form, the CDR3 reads TGTGCCAGCAGCCCAAGTTGGGGGGGCGGTAACTACGAGCAGTACTTC.

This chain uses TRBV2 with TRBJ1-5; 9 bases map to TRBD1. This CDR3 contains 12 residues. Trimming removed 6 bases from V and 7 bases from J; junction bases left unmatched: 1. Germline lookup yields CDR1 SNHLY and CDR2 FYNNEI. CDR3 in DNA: TGTGCCAGCAGGGACAGGGGCCAGCCCCAGCATTTT. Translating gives CASRDRGQPQHF.